This T cell receptor beta chain was observed in a study of blood T cell repertoires in COVID-19. Looking at the study overall: The United States, Italy and Spain provided the acute and convalescent COVID-19 samples. In each case, the material was cDNA or gDNA derived from T cells, B-cell-depleted T cells, or PBMCs.

Original analysis: Reference gene primer amplification yielded estimated nucleated cell counts. Assay: immunoSEQ multiplex PCR; the TCRdb copy retains only in-frame clones and omits some. V, J and clone size derive from that table, while D and trimming were established from the DNA sequence. The repertoire includes under 150,000 clones, around 89% of them detected once, and roughly a sixth sits in the top ten. Germline lookup yields CDR1 SGHTA and CDR2 FQGNSA. CDR3 size: 15 residues. V trimming: 5 bases; J trimming: 0 bases; junction bases outside the gene matches: 5. This chain links TRBV7-2 with TRBJ2-3; 7 bases are shared with TRBD2. This clonotype originated in a man in his fifties with active or convalescent COVID-19. The sequenced sample consisted of peripheral blood. The CDR3 DNA reads TGTGCCAGCAGCACGACTAGCCCTAGCACAGATACGCAGTATTTT. This codes for CASSTTSPSTDTQYF.